Below are 21 T cell receptor beta chains sequenced from a single sample in a study of cytomegalovirus exposure and HLA in healthy donors (dated by TCRdb to between 2016 and 2019). Libraries were prepared through the immunoSEQ multiplex PCR assay. A mixture of 60 forward primers for TCR Vbeta segments and 13 reverse primers for TCR Jbeta segments was used in the multiplex PCR. TCRdb obtained this table from immuneACCESS and retained in-frame rearrangements with V and J assigned. These tables miss some clones; where compared with another copy, unresolved V genes account for less than half of the shortfall, and the remainder is unexplained. The sample has roughly 150,000 clones on record, roughly 65% of them singletons. In total, the top ten clones hold 4.5% to 5% of the sample. Specimen: PBMCs. The receptor source for this set is a man younger than 35 in good health and CMV-seropositive.

This clone has a single count. The gene calls are TRBV10-1 and TRBJ2-1; D may be TRBD2 (6 bases). Germline V lookup: CDR1 WNHNN, CDR2 SYGVQD (reference sequence). The ends were cut back, 3 bases at V and 3 bases at J, with 12 bases in the middle. The CDR3 spans 15 residues. Written as DNA, the CDR3 is TGCGCCAGCAGTGAAAAAGCGGGCGTCTACAATGAGCAGTTCTTC. This translates into CASSEKAGVYNEQFF.

In its sample, this clone was seen a few times. The chain is built from TRBV6-1 and TRBJ1-1; D not resolved. Trimming stripped 7 bases from V and 3 bases from J, with 12 bases between. This CDR3 is built from 13 residues. Germline V gene data show CDR1 as MNHNS and CDR2 as SASEGT. The CDR3 sequence is CASMLGAYTEAFF. The CDR3 DNA reads as TGTGCCAGCATGCTGGGCGCATACACTGAAGCTTTCTTT.

V is TRBV7-6 and J is TRBJ1-1, with D unresolved. Germline V gives CDR1 SGHVS, CDR2 FNYEAQ. This CDR3 region has 14 residues. The V end lost 5 bases, the J end lost 5 bases, and 15 bases lay between the germline ends. CDR3 in amino acids: CASSPSPVRTEAFF. The CDR3 coding sequence is TGTGCCAGCAGCCCCTCTCCGGTTCGGACTGAAGCTTTCTTT.

This sequence joins TRBV4-2 and TRBJ1-1, with 7 bases aligning to TRBD1. With 1 base clipped from V and 0 bases from J, the junction kept 8 bases outside the gene matches. The CDR3 is made up of 17 amino acids. The V gene's germline CDR1 is LGHNA and CDR2 YNFKEQ. For the CDR3, the DNA is TGTGCCAGCAGCCAAGCCCGGGACAGTGGGATGAACACTGAAGCTTTCTTT. This sequence encodes CASSQARDSGMNTEAFF.

On this clone: An end of the junction differs from the germline gene, which may be a read error. The chain joins TRBV7-9 to TRBJ1-2; tentative D call: TRBD1 (5 bases). This CDR3 has 13 residues. Looked up from germline, CDR1 is SEHNR and CDR2 is FQNEAQ (reference sequence). The CDR3 sequence: CSSSSRDDYGYTF. The CDR3 bases are TGTTCCAGCAGCTCCAGGGATGACTATGGCTACACCTTC.

Only a few counts were recorded for this clone. The J gene is TRBJ2-1, the V gene TRBV28; the match to TRBD2 covers 9 bases. The germline CDR1 and CDR2 sequences are MDHEN and SYDVKM. The CDR3 is 16 amino acids. Trimming removed 7 bases from V and 7 bases from J; junction bases left unmatched: 14. The CDR3 coding sequence is TGTGCCAGCACCCCTAGCGGGACCGGCCGGCCAAATGAGCAGTTCTTC. Translation gives CASTPSGTGRPNEQFF.

There are a few counts of this clone. This chain connects TRBV5-6 to TRBJ1-1; 9 nucleotides agree with TRBD1. Losses at the gene ends were 5 bases for V and 4 bases for J; bases not matched to a gene: 9. Germline assignment: CDR1 SGHDT and CDR2 YYEEEE. The CDR3 contains 15 residues. The CDR3 coding sequence is TGTGCCAGCAGACGTATTGGACAGGGGAGCACTGAAGCTTTCTTT. As protein: CASRRIGQGSTEAFF.

This chain joins TRBV20-1 and TRBJ2-5; no firm D call. The CDR3 spans 10 residues. The germline CDR1 and CDR2 sequences are DFQATT and SNEGSKA (reference sequence). Trimming took 4 bases from V and 5 from J, leaving 5 bases between them. CDR3 in DNA: TGCAGTGCTACCGAGGAGACCCAGTACTTC. Protein sequence: CSATEETQYF.

This clone has just one count. The chain recombines TRBV19 with TRBJ2-5; the D gene is possibly TRBD1 (5 bases). Germline V CDR1 and CDR2: LNHDA, SQIVND (reference sequence). V was shortened by 5 bases and J by 9 bases, with 13 bases between the two germline ends. CDR3 length: 12 amino acids. CDR3 loop: CASSEGIGAQYF. The CDR3 DNA reads TGTGCCAGTAGTGAAGGCATAGGGGCCCAGTACTTC.

This clone appeared a single time. The J gene is TRBJ2-2, the V gene TRBV18; tentative D call: TRBD1 (7 bases). CDR3 size: 16 residues. Germline CDR1 and CDR2: KGHSH and LQKENI. Trimming took off 4 bases at V and 2 bases at J, with 14 bases between the two ends. The CDR3 sequence is CASSQGGQRNTGELFF. In DNA form, the CDR3 reads TGTGCCAGCTCACAGGGGGGACAGAGAAACACCGGGGAGCTGTTTTTT.

This clone was recorded a few times. The genes are TRBV6-1 and TRBJ2-3; TRBD1 is a possible D gene (6 bases). CDR3 length: 14 residues. The V gene's germline CDR1 is MNHNS and CDR2 SASEGT. V lost 4 bases and J 2 bases, leaving 10 bases between the germline ends. Here the CDR3 DNA reads TGTGCCAGCAGTGCAGGACAGAACACAGATACGCAGTATTTT. This translates into CASSAGQNTDTQYF.

This clone was seen only a few times. The chain is built from TRBV7-6 and TRBJ1-6, with 9 bases identical to TRBD1. The germline V gene encodes CDR1 SGHVS and CDR2 FNYEAQ. V shed 5 bases and J 2 bases; nucleotides not matched to a gene: 7. The CDR3 sequence is 17 residues long. CDR3 coding DNA: TGTGCCAGCAGCCCGACAGGGGGTACGACCTATAATTCACCCCTCCACTTT. Its protein is CASSPTGGTTYNSPLHF.

In this sample, this clone turned up a few times. This chain links TRBV6-1 with TRBJ1-1, with unresolved D. The CDR3 runs to 15 residues. CDR1 and CDR2 (germline): MNHNS, SASEGT. Trimming took 2 bases from V and 10 from J, leaving 20 bases between them. The CDR3 reads CASSERLGPTLRAFF. CDR3 nucleotides: TGTGCCAGCAGTGAACGACTAGGGCCCACCTTGCGAGCTTTCTTT.

V gene TRBV21-1 combines with J gene TRBJ1-1; TRBD1, the D gene given by the table, was not confirmed from the DNA. TRBV21-1 is a pseudogene locus. The CDR3 covers 13 residues. This CDR3 reads CASIYRVGAEAFF. CDR3 nucleotides: TGTGCCAGCATCTACAGGGTAGGTGCTGAAGCTTTCTTT.

This chain connects TRBV5-1 to TRBJ2-5, with 8 bases that match TRBD2. V lost 4 bases to trimming and J lost 5 bases; unmatched junction nucleotides: 7. From germline, CDR1 is SGHRS and CDR2 YFSETQ. The CDR3 has 14 amino acids. CDR3 sequence (DNA): TGCGCCAGCAGCGGGGGCTCGGGAGGGGAGACCCAGTACTTC. This gives the protein CASSGGSGGETQYF. The entire variable domain, with the rest obtained from reference TRBV5-1 and TRBJ2-5, is as follows: KAGVTQTPRYLIKTRGQQVTLSCSPISGHRSVSWYQQTPGQGLQFLFEYFSETQRNKGNFPGRFSGRQFSNSRSEMNVSTLELGDSALYLCASSGGSGGETQYFGPGTRLLVL.

This chain connects TRBV7-9 to TRBJ2-1, with 13 positions matching TRBD2. Germline V gene data show CDR1 as SEHNR and CDR2 as FQNEAQ (reference sequence). The CDR3 covers 15 residues. V trimming: 5 bases; J trimming: 7 bases; junction bases outside the gene matches: 5. The CDR3 nucleotides read TGTGCCAGCAGCCCAGGACTAGCGGGAGTTAATGAGCAGTTCTTC. Its protein is CASSPGLAGVNEQFF.

This chain uses TRBV4-1 with TRBJ2-3; the match to TRBD2 covers 9 bases. The V segment lost 0 bases and the J segment 7 bases; nucleotides outside the gene matches: 5. This CDR3 has 15 amino acids. Germline V lookup: CDR1 MGHRA, CDR2 YSYEKL. The CDR3 DNA sequence: TGCGCCAGCAGCCAAGATCTAGCGGGGACCTATACGCAGTATTTT. Its protein is CASSQDLAGTYTQYF.

This clone was observed a single time. J is TRBJ1-1 and V is TRBV7-8; 7 nucleotides agree with TRBD1. CDR1 is SGHVS and CDR2 is FQNEAQ in the germline V gene. The CDR3 spans 14 residues. J was trimmed by 4 bases and V by 1 base; bases with no gene match: 3. CDR3 sequence reads: CASSLGGGVTEAFF. The CDR3 DNA reads as TGTGCCAGCAGCTTAGGAGGGGGCGTCACTGAAGCTTTCTTT.

The rearrangement links TRBV5-4 to TRBJ1-3; D call uncertain. V was trimmed by 0 bases and J by 9 bases, leaving 16 bases between them. The CDR3 length is 15 residues. The germline CDR1 and CDR2 sequences are SGHNT and YYREEE (reference sequence). Here the CDR3 DNA reads TGTGCCAGCAGCTTGGCCCGGGGATCGGCGGGCACCATATATTTT. Its translation is CASSLARGSAGTIYF.

This clone appeared a few times. The chain couples TRBV7-3 to TRBJ1-1, with D uncertain. V dropped 1 base and J dropped 5 bases, with 11 bases sitting between them. The germline V gene encodes CDR1 SGHTA and CDR2 FQGTGA. CDR3 size: 14 residues. CDR3 DNA sequence: TGTGCCAGCAGCTTAAGTGGAGGAGGAACTGAAGCTTTCTTT. Translation: CASSLSGGGTEAFF.

This clone was observed a few times. The rearrangement uses TRBV7-9 and TRBJ1-1; 7 bases are shared with TRBD1. Germline values: CDR1 SEHNR, CDR2 FQNEAQ (reference sequence). The CDR3 has 14 residues. With 5 bases clipped from V and 1 base from J, the junction kept 4 bases outside the gene matches. The CDR3 DNA follows: TGTGCCAGCAGCCGGGACAGTACGAACACTGAAGCTTTCTTT. Protein sequence: CASSRDSTNTEAFF.